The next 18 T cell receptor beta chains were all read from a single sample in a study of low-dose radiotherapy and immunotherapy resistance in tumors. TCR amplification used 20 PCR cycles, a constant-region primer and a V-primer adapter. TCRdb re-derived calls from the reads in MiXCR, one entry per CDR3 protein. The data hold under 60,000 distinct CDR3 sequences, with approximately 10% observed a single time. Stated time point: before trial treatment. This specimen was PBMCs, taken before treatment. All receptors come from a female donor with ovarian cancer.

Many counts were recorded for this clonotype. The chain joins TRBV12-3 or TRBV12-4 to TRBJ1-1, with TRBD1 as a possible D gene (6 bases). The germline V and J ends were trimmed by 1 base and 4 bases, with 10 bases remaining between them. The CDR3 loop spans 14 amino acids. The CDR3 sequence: CASSLVGGGTEAFF. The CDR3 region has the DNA TGTGCCAGCAGTTTAGTCGGGGGCGGCACTGAAGCTTTCTTT.

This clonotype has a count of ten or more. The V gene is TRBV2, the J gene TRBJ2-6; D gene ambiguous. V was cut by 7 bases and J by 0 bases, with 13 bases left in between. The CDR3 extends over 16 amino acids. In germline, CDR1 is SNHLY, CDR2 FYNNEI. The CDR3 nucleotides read TGTGCCAGCACTCGCGGCCAGTCCTCTGGGGCCAACGTCCTGACTTTC. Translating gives CASTRGQSSGANVLTF.

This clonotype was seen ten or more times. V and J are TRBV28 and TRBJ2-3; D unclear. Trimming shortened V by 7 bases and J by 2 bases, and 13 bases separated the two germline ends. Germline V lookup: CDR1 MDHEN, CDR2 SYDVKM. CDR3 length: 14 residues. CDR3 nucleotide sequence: TGTGCCAGCACACCGTCGAGCCTCACAGATACGCAGTATTTT. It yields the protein CASTPSSLTDTQYF.

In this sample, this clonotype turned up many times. Here the CDR3 reads CSGNRRQGGINEQFF. CDR3 DNA sequence: TGCAGCGGTAACCGCAGACAGGGGGGGATAAATGAGCAGTTCTTC. The chain combines TRBV29-1 with TRBJ2-1, with 9 bases aligning to TRBD1. V dropped 7 bases and J dropped 7; count of bases not matched to a gene: 14. CDR1 and CDR2 (germline): SQVTM, ANQGSEA. The CDR3 has 15 residues.

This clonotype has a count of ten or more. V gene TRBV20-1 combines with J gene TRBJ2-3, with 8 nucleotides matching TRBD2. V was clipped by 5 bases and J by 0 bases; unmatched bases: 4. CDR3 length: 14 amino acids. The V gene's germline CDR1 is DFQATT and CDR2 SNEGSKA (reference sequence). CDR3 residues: CSASSGGSTDTQYF. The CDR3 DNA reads TGCAGTGCTTCGAGCGGGGGTAGCACAGATACGCAGTATTTT.

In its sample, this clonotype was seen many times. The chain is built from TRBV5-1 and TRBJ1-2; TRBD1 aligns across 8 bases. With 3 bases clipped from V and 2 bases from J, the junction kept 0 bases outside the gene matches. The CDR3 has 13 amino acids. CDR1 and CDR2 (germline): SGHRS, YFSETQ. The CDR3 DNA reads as TGCGCCAGCAGCTGGACAGGGAACTATGGCTACACCTTC. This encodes CASSWTGNYGYTF. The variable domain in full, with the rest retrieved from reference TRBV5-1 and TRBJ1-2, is KAGVTQTPRYLIKTRGQQVTLSCSPISGHRSVSWYQQTPGQGLQFLFEYFSETQRNKGNFPGRFSGRQFSNSRSEMNVSTLELGDSALYLCASSWTGNYGYTFGSGTRLTVV.

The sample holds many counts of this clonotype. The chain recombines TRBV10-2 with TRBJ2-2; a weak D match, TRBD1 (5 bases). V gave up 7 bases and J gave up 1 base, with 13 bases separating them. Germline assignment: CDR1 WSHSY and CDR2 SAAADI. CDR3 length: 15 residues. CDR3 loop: CASTQGVLNTGELFF. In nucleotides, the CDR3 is TGCGCCAGCACTCAGGGCGTGCTGAACACCGGGGAGCTGTTTTTT.

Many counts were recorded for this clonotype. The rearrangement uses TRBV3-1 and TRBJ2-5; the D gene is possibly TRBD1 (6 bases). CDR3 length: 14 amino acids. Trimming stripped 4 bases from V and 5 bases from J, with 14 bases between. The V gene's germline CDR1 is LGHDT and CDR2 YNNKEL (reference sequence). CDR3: CASSPYQGRETQYF. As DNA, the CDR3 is TGTGCCAGCAGCCCATACCAGGGGCGGGAGACCCAGTACTTC.

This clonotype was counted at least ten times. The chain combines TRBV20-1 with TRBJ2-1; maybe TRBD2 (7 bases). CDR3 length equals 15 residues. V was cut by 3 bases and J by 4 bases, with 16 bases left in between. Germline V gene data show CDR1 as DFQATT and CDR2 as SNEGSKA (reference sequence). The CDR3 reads CSARALGGAYNEQFF. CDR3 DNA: TGCAGTGCTAGGGCATTGGGGGGGGCATACAATGAGCAGTTCTTC.

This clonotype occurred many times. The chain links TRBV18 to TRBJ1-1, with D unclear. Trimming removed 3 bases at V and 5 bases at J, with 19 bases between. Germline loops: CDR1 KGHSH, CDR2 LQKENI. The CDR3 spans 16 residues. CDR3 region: CASSPPTNLLRTEAFF. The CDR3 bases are TGTGCCAGCTCACCCCCGACTAACCTTTTGAGGACTGAAGCTTTCTTT.

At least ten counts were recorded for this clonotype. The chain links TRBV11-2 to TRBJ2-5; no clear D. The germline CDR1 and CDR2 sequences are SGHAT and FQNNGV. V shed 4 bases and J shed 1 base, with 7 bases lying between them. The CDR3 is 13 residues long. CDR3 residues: CASSSRLQETQYF. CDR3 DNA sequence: TGTGCCAGCAGCTCAAGGCTCCAAGAGACCCAGTACTTC.

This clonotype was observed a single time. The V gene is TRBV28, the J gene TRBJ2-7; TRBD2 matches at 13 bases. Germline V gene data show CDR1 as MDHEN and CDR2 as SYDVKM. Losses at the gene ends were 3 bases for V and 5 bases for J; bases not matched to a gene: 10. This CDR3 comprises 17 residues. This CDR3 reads CASSFVTGTSGIDEQYF. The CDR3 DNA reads TGTGCCAGCAGTTTCGTTACCGGGACTAGCGGGATCGACGAGCAGTACTTC.

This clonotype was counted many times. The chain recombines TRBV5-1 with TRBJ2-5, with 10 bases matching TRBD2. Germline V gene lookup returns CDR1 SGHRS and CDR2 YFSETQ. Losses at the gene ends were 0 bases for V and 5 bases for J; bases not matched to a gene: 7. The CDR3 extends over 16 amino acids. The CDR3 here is CASSLVPAGGEETQYF. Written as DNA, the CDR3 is TGCGCCAGCAGCTTGGTCCCAGCGGGAGGGGAGGAGACCCAGTACTTC.

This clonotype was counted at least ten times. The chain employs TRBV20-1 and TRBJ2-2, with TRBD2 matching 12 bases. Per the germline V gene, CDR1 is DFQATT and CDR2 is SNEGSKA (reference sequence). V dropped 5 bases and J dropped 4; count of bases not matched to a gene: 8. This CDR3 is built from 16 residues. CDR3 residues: CSASQLAGGVTGELFF. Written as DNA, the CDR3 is TGCAGTGCTTCCCAACTAGCGGGGGGCGTCACCGGGGAGCTGTTTTTT.

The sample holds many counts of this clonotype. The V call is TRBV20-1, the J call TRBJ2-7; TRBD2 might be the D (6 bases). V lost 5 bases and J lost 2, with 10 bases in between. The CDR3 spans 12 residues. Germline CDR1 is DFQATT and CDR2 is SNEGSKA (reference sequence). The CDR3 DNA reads TGCAGTGCTGGCGGCGGGGCCTACGAGCAGTACTTC. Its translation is CSAGGGAYEQYF.

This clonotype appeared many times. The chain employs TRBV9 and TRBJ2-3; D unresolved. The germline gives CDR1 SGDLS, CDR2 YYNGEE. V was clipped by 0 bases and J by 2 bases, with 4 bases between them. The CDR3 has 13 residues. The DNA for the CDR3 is TGTGCCAGCAGCGTAGCGTTCACAGATACGCAGTATTTT. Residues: CASSVAFTDTQYF.

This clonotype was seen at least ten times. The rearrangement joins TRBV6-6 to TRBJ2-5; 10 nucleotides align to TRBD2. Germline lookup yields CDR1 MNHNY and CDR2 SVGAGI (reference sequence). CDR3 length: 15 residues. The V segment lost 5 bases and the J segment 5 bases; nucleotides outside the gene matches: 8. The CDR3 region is CASSTAGGPWETQYF. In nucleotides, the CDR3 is TGTGCCAGCAGTACAGCGGGGGGGCCATGGGAGACCCAGTACTTC.

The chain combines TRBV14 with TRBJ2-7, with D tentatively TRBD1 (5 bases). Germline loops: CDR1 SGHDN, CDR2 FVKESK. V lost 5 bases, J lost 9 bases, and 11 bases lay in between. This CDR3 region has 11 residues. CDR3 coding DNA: TGTGCCAGCAGCTCAGGGTATTCGCAGTACTTC. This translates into CASSSGYSQYF.